Listed below are T cell receptor beta chains from one sample, sequenced in a study of cytomegalovirus exposure and HLA in healthy donors. TCRdb's table, derived via immunoSEQ multiplex PCR, lists solely in-frame clones and lacks some. The sample contains a few hundred thousand clones, over 60% of which appear only once. Sequences were obtained from PBMCs. The receptors derive from a man younger than 30 in good health and CMV-seronegative. The CDR3 runs from the conserved cysteine through the conserved F or W. Each record gives: clone size, V gene, D gene, J gene, CDR3 protein, CDR3 DNA. The D gene is left open where the match is weak. Size is stated for part of the rows, as once, few or many counts, or as a class when the clone is expanded.

>.|TRBV6-1|.|TRBJ1-1
CASSRFEDSTEAFF
TGTGCCAGCTCCCGATTCGAGGACAGCACTGAAGCTTTCTTT
>.|TRBV5-6|.|TRBJ2-2
CASSLVPGGELFF
TGTGCCAGCAGCTTGGTTCCGGGCGGGGAGCTGTTTTTT
>.|TRBV19|.|TRBJ2-3
CASSMGGGVHTDTQYF
TGTGCCAGTAGTATGGGTGGCGGGGTGCACACAGATACGCAGTATTTT
>.|TRBV7-3|.|TRBJ2-7
CASSQGWGGYEQYF
TGTGCCAGCAGCCAGGGGTGGGGCGGATACGAGCAGTACTTC
>few|TRBV6-4|TRBD1|TRBJ1-2
CASSPGTGDHGYTF
TGTGCCAGCAGTCCCGGGACAGGGGATCATGGCTACACCTTC
>once|TRBV29-1|TRBD2|TRBJ2-1
CSVGEIRTSYNEQFF
TGCAGCGTTGGGGAGATCAGGACTAGCTACAATGAGCAGTTCTTC
>.|TRBV20-1|.|TRBJ2-7
CSARQANEQYF
TGCAGTGCCCGACAGGCCAACGAGCAGTACTTC
>.|TRBV30|TRBD1|TRBJ1-5
CAWRAGGGNQPQHF
TGTGCCTGGAGGGCAGGGGGTGGTAATCAGCCCCAGCATTTT
>few|TRBV6-5|.|TRBJ1-2
CASSYSTLPDGYTF
TGTGCCAGCTCCTACTCCACGCTACCGGATGGCTACACCTTC
>.|TRBV7-9|TRBD1|TRBJ2-7
CASSFGQGVSYEQYF
TGTGCCAGCAGCTTCGGACAGGGAGTCTCCTACGAGCAGTACTTC
>once|TRBV7-2|TRBD2|TRBJ2-1
CASSAGLAGGSYNEQFF
TGTGCCAGCAGCGCTGGACTAGCGGGGGGTTCCTACAATGAGCAGTTCTTC
>.|TRBV7-3|TRBD1|TRBJ1-1
CASSPSGQDTEAFF
TGTGCCAGCAGTCCATCGGGACAGGACACTGAAGCTTTCTTT
>.|TRBV2|.|TRBJ1-1
CASSVQEETEAFF
TGTGCCAGCAGTGTTCAGGAGGAGACTGAAGCTTTCTTT
>.|TRBV28|.|TRBJ1-2
CASSSGYGYTF
TGTGCCAGCAGTTCCGGGTATGGCTACACCTTC
>.|TRBV7-2|.|TRBJ2-5
CASSLLVRIPGETQYF
TGTGCCAGCAGCTTACTAGTTAGGATACCGGGGGAGACCCAGTACTTC
>.|TRBV6-4|.|TRBJ1-1
CASSLTKNTEAFF
TGTGCCAGCAGTCTTACAAAGAACACTGAAGCTTTCTTT
>.|TRBV19|.|TRBJ1-5
CASSPLRGGNYSNQPQHF
TGTGCCAGTAGCCCCTTAAGGGGTGGCAATTATAGCAATCAGCCCCAGCATTTT
>.|TRBV30|.|TRBJ1-1
CAWSVGRGQGGTDTEAFF
TGTGCCTGGAGTGTGGGAAGAGGGCAGGGAGGGACGGACACTGAAGCTTTCTTT
>.|TRBV5-6|TRBD1|TRBJ1-1
CASSLGQGVFQAFF
TGTGCCAGCAGCTTGGGACAGGGGGTGTTTCAAGCTTTCTTT
>.|TRBV19|TRBD1|TRBJ2-7
CASSYRGRIYEQYF
TGTGCCAGTAGTTACAGGGGGAGGATCTACGAGCAGTACTTC